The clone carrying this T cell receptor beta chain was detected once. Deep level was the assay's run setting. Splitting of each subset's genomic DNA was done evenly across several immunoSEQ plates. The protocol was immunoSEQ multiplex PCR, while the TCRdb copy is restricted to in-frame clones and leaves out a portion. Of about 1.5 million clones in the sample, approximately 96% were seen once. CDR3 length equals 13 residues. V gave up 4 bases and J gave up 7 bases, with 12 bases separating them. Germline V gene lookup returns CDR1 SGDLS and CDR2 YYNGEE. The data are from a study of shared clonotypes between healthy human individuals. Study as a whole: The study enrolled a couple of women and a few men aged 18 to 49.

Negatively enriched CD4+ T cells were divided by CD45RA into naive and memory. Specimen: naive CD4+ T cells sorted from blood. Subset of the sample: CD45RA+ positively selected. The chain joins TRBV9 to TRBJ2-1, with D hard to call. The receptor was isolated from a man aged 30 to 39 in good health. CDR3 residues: CASSHTKGNEQFF. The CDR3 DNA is TGTGCCAGCAGCCACACCAAGGGTAATGAGCAGTTCTTC.